These 5 T cell receptor beta chains were all obtained from the same sample, sequenced in a study of technical replicates of blood from a handful of donors (dated by TCRdb to 2016 to 2017). The library came from the immunoSEQ multiplex PCR assay. Imported from immuneACCESS, the table was reduced by TCRdb to in-frame sequences with V and J called. These copies leave out some clones; in studies compared against another copy, an unresolved V gene accounts for under half, and the cause of the remainder is not known. This sample has some 66,000 clones in its table, and about 98% of those were observed once. The ten largest clones represent around 0.16% of the sample. Sequenced material: T cells isolated from PBMCs. These receptors were obtained from a human donor in good health.

The V gene is TRBV4-1, the J gene TRBJ1-2; D uncertain. This CDR3 region has 11 residues. V was pared by 1 base and J by 7 bases, with 4 bases between. Germline lookup yields CDR1 MGHRA and CDR2 YSYEKL. In DNA form, the CDR3 reads TGCGCCAGCAGCCAAGTCGGTGGCTACACCTTC. It specifies CASSQVGGYTF.

The V gene is TRBV20-1, the J gene TRBJ2-1; TRBD2 is a possible D gene (5 bases). Germline V gene sequence: CDR1 DFQATT, CDR2 SNEGSKA (reference sequence). The V end lost 5 bases, the J end lost 4 bases, and 6 bases lay between the germline ends. This CDR3 is built from 11 residues. CDR3 region: CSARTYNEQFF. In DNA, the CDR3 is TGCAGTGCTCGGACTTACAATGAGCAGTTCTTC.

The chain has TRBV6-1 and TRBJ1-5; TRBD1 agrees at 7 bases. CDR1 MNHNS and CDR2 SASEGT come from the germline V gene. The CDR3 contains 15 residues. The J segment lost 0 bases and the V segment lost 8 bases, leaving 7 bases of the junction unmatched. The CDR3 DNA follows: TGTGCCAGCGGACAGGAGTTAAGTAGCAATCAGCCCCAGCATTTT. The encoded protein is CASGQELSSNQPQHF.

The V call is TRBV7-9, the J call TRBJ1-6; 7 nucleotides agree with TRBD1. The CDR3 spans 15 residues. V was pared by 4 bases and J by 5 bases, with 5 bases of the junction left unmatched. The germline V gene has CDR1 SEHNR and CDR2 FQNEAQ (reference sequence). CDR3 DNA: TGTGCCAGCAGCTCACCCGGGACAGATAATTCACCCCTCCACTTT. Amino acids: CASSSPGTDNSPLHF.

The genes are TRBV30 and TRBJ2-3, with 7 bases matching TRBD1. V dropped 5 bases and J dropped 2; count of bases not matched to a gene: 4. CDR1 GTSNPN and CDR2 SVGIG come from the germline V gene (reference sequence). This CDR3 is 13 amino acids long. The CDR3 nucleotides are TGTGCCTGGGGACAGGCCTCCACAGATACGCAGTATTTT. It specifies CAWGQASTDTQYF.